These T cell receptor beta chains were read from a single sample in a study of blood T cell repertoires in COVID-19. Only in-frame clones appear in the TCRdb table, and some are missing; sequencing was by immunoSEQ multiplex PCR. In the table there are about 80,000 clones, around 89% of which are singletons. The sequenced sample consisted of peripheral blood. All receptors come from an elderly woman with acute or convalescent COVID-19. The conserved cysteine and the conserved F or W are not part of the CDR3 here.

j_gene: TRBJ2-1; v_gene: TRBV19; CDR3aa: ASEERGRVEQF
j_gene: TRBJ2-3; v_gene: TRBV30; CDR3aa: AWTKPGEPDTQY
j_gene: TRBJ1-2; v_gene: TRBV7-8; CDR3aa: ASSSHSGINYGYT
j_gene: TRBJ2-2; v_gene: TRBV7-2; CDR3aa: ASSLGRGGELF
j_gene: TRBJ1-6; v_gene: TRBV10-2; CDR3aa: ASSEIDRGFYNSPLH
j_gene: TRBJ1-1; v_gene: TRBV18; CDR3aa: ASSPRQGEATEAF
j_gene: TRBJ2-2; v_gene: TRBV19; CDR3aa: ASSIPYGELF
j_gene: TRBJ2-7; v_gene: TRBV6-5; CDR3aa: ASSYSGTASYEQY
j_gene: TRBJ1-1; v_gene: TRBV5-1; CDR3aa: ASSFTTGGLTEAF
j_gene: TRBJ1-5; v_gene: TRBV6-1; CDR3aa: ASSESTRGGSNQPQH